A single sample gave rise to the 8 T cell receptor beta chains below, sequenced in a study of identical twins. Each CDR3 protein is one row after TCRdb ran MiXCR on the 5' RACE reads. The data show hundreds of thousands of distinct CDR3 sequences, with roughly a tenth seen just once and 5% to 6.5% held by the top ten. What was sequenced was memory (CD45RO+) T cells sorted from blood. These receptors were taken from a woman younger than 30 in good health.

The chain joins TRBV7-2 to TRBJ2-5, with TRBD1 matching over 8 bases. CDR3 length: 14 amino acids. V dropped 3 bases and J dropped 3; count of bases not matched to a gene: 3. Germline V gene data show CDR1 as SGHTA and CDR2 as FQGNSA. The CDR3, as DNA: TGTGCCAGCAGCTTTCGGACAGGGAAAGAGACCCAGTACTTC. Its translation: CASSFRTGKETQYF.

This clonotype has a handful of counts. V is TRBV5-6 and J is TRBJ1-1; possible D gene TRBD1, 6 bases. CDR1 SGHDT and CDR2 YYEEEE come from the germline V gene. V lost 5 bases to trimming and J lost 5 bases, with 13 bases between them. The CDR3 spans 13 residues. This CDR3 is CASRNNRETEAFF. CDR3 coding DNA: TGTGCCAGCAGGAATAACAGGGAAACTGAAGCTTTCTTT.

This clonotype was counted at least ten times. The chain uses TRBV7-8 and TRBJ1-5; the match to TRBD1 covers 7 bases. The trim removed 2 bases at V and 1 base at J, leaving 5 bases unmatched. The CDR3 runs to 16 residues. CDR1 SGHVS and CDR2 FQNEAQ come from the germline V gene. The CDR3 sequence: CASSLLTGKSNQPQHF. The CDR3 DNA follows: TGTGCCAGCAGCTTACTGACAGGGAAGAGCAATCAGCCCCAGCATTTT.

This clonotype has just a few counts. The chain is built from TRBV13 and TRBJ2-3; the D gene is possibly TRBD2 (5 bases). Germline V lookup: CDR1 PRHDT, CDR2 FYEKMQ (reference sequence). Trimming removed 5 bases at V and 6 bases at J, with 15 bases between. This CDR3 region has 14 residues. CDR3 in amino acids: CASSAGDIADTQYF. The CDR3 region has the DNA TGTGCCAGCAGCGCCGGGGATATCGCCGATACGCAGTATTTT.

The V and J genes are TRBV6-2 or TRBV6-3 and TRBJ2-2, with 10 bases identical to TRBD1. The germline V gene encodes CDR1 MNHEY and CDR2 SVGEGT. The ends lost 5 bases at V and 6 bases at J; junction bases unmatched: 6. The CDR3 runs to 15 residues. CDR3 sequence reads: CASSPGQGWPGELFF. DNA of the CDR3: TGTGCCAGCAGTCCGGGACAGGGGTGGCCCGGGGAGCTGTTTTTT.

This clonotype appeared many times. This sequence joins TRBV25-1 and TRBJ2-3; possibly TRBD1 for D (6 bases). The CDR3 runs 15 residues. Germline V gene data show CDR1 as MGHDK and CDR2 as SYGVNS. V was cut by 6 bases and J by 4 bases, with 17 bases left in between. CDR3 protein: CASSRVGGYADTQYF. CDR3 nucleotide sequence: TGTGCCAGCAGCCGAGTAGGGGGTTACGCAGATACGCAGTATTTT.

This clonotype was seen many times. The rearrangement joins TRBV6-1 to TRBJ2-2; 8 bases map to TRBD2. Germline CDR1 MNHNS, CDR2 SASEGT. The CDR3 extends over 13 amino acids. J lost 7 bases, V lost 6 bases, and 4 bases had no gene match. CDR3 sequence: CASRSGGGGELFF. In DNA form, the CDR3 reads TGTGCCAGCAGATCGGGGGGGGGCGGGGAGCTGTTTTTT.

Ten or more counts support this clonotype. The chain has TRBV3-1 and TRBJ2-2; TRBD1 matches 9 bases. Trimming cost V 6 bases and J 1 base; bases outside gene matches: 6. This CDR3 has 16 amino acids. CDR1 and CDR2 (germline): LGHDT, YNNKEL (reference sequence). This CDR3 reads CASSPLDRGNTGELFF. The CDR3 region has the DNA TGTGCCAGCAGTCCTTTGGACAGGGGGAACACCGGGGAGCTGTTTTTT. Full variable domain (remainder filled in from reference TRBV3-1 and TRBJ2-2): DTAVSQTPKYLVTQMGNDKSIKCEQNLGHDTMYWYKQDSKKFLKIMFSYNNKELIINETVPNRFSPKSPDKAHLNLHINSLELGDSAVYFCASSPLDRGNTGELFFGEGSRLTVL.